The entry that follows covers one TCR beta chain sequence. V dropped 0 bases and J dropped 10 bases, with 21 bases sitting between them. Germline CDR1 GTSNPN, CDR2 SVGIG (reference sequence). The CDR3 extends over 15 amino acids. These data are taken from a study of cytomegalovirus exposure and HLA in healthy donors. Primers for the PCR totalled 60 Vbeta and 13 Jbeta. TCRdb's table, derived via immunoSEQ multiplex PCR, lists solely in-frame clones and lacks some. In the table there are about 140,000 clones, over 70% of which are singletons. Material: PBMCs. This clonotype was obtained from a male donor in good health and CMV-seronegative. V usage is TRBV30 and J usage is TRBJ2-5; D is possibly TRBD2 (6 bases). The CDR3 DNA follows: TGTGCCTGGAGTGTAATCGCGCGGGATGAAGGCGACCAGTACTTC. Protein product: CAWSVIARDEGDQYF. The full variable domain, rest sourced from reference TRBV30 and TRBJ2-5, is SQTIHQWPATLVQPVGSPLSLECTVEGTSNPNLYWYRQAAGRGLQLLFYSVGIGQISSEVPQNLSASRPQDRQFILSSKKLLLSDSGFYLCAWSVIARDEGDQYFGPGTRLLVL.